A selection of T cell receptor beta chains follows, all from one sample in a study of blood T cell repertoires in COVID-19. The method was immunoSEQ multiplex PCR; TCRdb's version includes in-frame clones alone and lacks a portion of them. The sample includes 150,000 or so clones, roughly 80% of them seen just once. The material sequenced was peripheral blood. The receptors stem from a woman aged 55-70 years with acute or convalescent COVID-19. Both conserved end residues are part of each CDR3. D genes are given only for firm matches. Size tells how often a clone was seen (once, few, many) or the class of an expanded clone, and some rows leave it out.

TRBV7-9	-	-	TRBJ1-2	TGTGCCAGCAGCTTAGTAGTTTTCTCTGGCTACACCTTC	CASSLVVFSGYTF
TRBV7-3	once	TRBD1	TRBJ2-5	TGTGCCAGCAGCTTAACAGGGGGCGAGAAGACCCAGTACTTC	CASSLTGGEKTQYF
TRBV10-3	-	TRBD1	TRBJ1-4	TGTGCCATCAGTGAGTCGACAGGGGGTCCTGAAAAACTGTTTTTT	CAISESTGGPEKLFF
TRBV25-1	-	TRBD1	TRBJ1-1	TGTGCCAGCAGTGACCGCGGGACAGCGAACACTGAAGCTTTCTTT	CASSDRGTANTEAFF
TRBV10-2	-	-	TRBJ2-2	TGCGCCAGCAGTCCCAGCACCGGGGAGCTGTTTTTT	CASSPSTGELFF
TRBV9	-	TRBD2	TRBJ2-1	TGTGCCAGCAGCCCAGGACTAGCGGGAGTCCTCTCCAATGAGCAGTTCTTC	CASSPGLAGVLSNEQFF
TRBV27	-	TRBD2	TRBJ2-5	TGTGCCAGCAGCCGTCGGGGGGACCGAGAGACCCAGTACTTC	CASSRRGDRETQYF
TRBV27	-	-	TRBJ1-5	TGTGCCAGCAGAACTAACGGGGGAGCCAATCAGCCCCAGCATTTT	CASRTNGGANQPQHF
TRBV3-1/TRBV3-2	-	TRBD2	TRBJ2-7	TGTGCCAGCAGCCAAGGAGGGGCGGGAGCGCCTTACGAGCAGTACTTC	CASSQGGAGAPYEQYF
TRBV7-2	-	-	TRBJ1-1	TGTGCCAGCAGCGGGGGGATAACGGCTGAAGCTTTCTTT	CASSGGITAEAFF
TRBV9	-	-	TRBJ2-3	TGTGCCAGCAGCGTGACGACTAGGACAGATACGCAGTATTTT	CASSVTTRTDTQYF
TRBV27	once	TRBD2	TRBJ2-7	TGTGCCAGCAGTCGCCCGGATCCCTGGACTAGCGGGAGCTACGAGCAGTACTTC	CASSRPDPWTSGSYEQYF
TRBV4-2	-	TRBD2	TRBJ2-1	TGTGCCAGCAGCCAAGATGAACTAGCGGGTGGGGCCGAGCAGTTCTTC	CASSQDELAGGAEQFF
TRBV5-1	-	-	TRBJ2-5	TGCGCCAGCAGCCTCGGTGGGCAGATAGAGACCCAGTACTTC	CASSLGGQIETQYF
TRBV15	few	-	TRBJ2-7	TGTGCCACCAGCATGGGGGCCGGTGCGCAATACGAGCAGTACTTC	CATSMGAGAQYEQYF
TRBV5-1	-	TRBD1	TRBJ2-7	TGCGCCAGCAGCTTGACAGGGGGGACCTCCTACGAGCAGTACTTC	CASSLTGGTSYEQYF
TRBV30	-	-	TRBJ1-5	TGTGCCTGGAGTTCGGTGGAGAGCAATCAGCCCCAGCATTTT	CAWSSVESNQPQHF
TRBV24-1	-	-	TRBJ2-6	TGTGCCACCAGTAGGGGGTTTGCTGGGGCCAACGTCCTGACTTTC	CATSRGFAGANVLTF
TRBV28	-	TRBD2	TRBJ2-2	TGTGCCAGTTTAGAAGGGACTAGAGTATCCGGGGAGCTGTTTTTT	CASLEGTRVSGELFF
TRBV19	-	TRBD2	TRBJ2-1	TGTGCCAGTAGTATAGTAGCGGGGGACTACAATGAGCAGTTCTTC	CASSIVAGDYNEQFF
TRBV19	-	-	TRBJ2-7	TGTGCCAGTAGTACTTTGACACCAATCTACGAGCAGTACTTC	CASSTLTPIYEQYF
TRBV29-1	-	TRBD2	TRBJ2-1	TGCAGCGTCAGGGGCGATGGTCGTAGCGGGAGTGGTCAGCAGTTCTTC	CSVRGDGRSGSGQQFF
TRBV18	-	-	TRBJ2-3	TGTGCCAGCTCACCTCCCGCGCGGGATACGCAGTATTTT	CASSPPARDTQYF
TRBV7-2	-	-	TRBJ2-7	TGTGCCAGCAGCTTAGACGGGATTTCCTACGAGCAGTACTTC	CASSLDGISYEQYF
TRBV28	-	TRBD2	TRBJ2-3	TGTGCCAGCAGTTTAACGACTATTGGACTAGCGGGAATTACTAGCACAGATACGCAGTATTTT	CASSLTTIGLAGITSTDTQYF
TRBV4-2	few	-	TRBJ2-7	TGTGCCAGCAGCCAAAGAGGACTTCGAAACGAGCAGTACTTC	CASSQRGLRNEQYF